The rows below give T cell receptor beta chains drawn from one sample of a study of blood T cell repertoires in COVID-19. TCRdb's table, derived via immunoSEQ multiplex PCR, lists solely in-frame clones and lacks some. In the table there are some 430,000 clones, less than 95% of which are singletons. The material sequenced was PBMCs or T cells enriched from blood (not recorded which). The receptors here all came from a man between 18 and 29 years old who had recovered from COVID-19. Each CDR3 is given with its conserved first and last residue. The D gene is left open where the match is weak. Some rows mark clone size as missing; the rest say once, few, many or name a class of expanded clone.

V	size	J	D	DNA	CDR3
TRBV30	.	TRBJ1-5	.	TGTGCCTGGAGCCGCAGGGGAGACCAGCATTTT	CAWSRRGDQHF
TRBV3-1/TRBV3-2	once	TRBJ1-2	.	TGTGCCAGCAGCCACTACAGAAAAGCTAACTATGGCTACACCTTC	CASSHYRKANYGYTF
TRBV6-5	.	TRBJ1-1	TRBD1	TGTGCCAGCAGTAGGGACAGGGGGGACACTGAAGCTTTCTTT	CASSRDRGDTEAFF
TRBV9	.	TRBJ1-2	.	TGTGCCAGCAGCGGGACAGTGTCTAACTATGGCTACACCTTC	CASSGTVSNYGYTF
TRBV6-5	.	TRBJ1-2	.	TGTGCCAGCCAGAGGAGTGTCTATGGCTACACCTTC	CASQRSVYGYTF
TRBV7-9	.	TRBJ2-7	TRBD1	TGTGCCAGCAGCTTAGCAGGGGGCAAATATTACGGCCACGAGCAGTACTTC	CASSLAGGKYYGHEQYF
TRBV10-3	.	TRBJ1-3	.	TGTGCCATCGTACCGGACACCTCTGGAAACACCATATATTTT	CAIVPDTSGNTIYF
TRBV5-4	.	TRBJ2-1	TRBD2	TGTGCCAGCAGCTTCGGGGGGGCCGCCCTCAATGAGCAGTTCTTC	CASSFGGAALNEQFF
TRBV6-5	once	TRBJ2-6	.	TGTGCCAGCAGTCTCAGGGCGGCTGGGGCCAACGTCCTGACTTTC	CASSLRAAGANVLTF
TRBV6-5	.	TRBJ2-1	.	TGTGCCACCCTAGGCACCTACAATGAGCAGTTCTTC	CATLGTYNEQFF
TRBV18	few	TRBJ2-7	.	TGTGCCAGCTCGGTCGAGCGCGAGCAGTACTTC	CASSVEREQYF
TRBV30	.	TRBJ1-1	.	TGTGCCTGGACCCCGCGGGCCCGGGGGACTGAAGCTTTCTTT	CAWTPRARGTEAFF
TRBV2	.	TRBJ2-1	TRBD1	TGTGCCAGCAGTCGGGACAGATACAATGAGCAGTTCTTC	CASSRDRYNEQFF
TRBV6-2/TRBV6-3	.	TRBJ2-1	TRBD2	TGTGCCAGCAGTTACTCAGCGGGAGGAGCGTTCTTC	CASSYSAGGAFF
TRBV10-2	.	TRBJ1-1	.	TGCGCCAGCAGCGCGACAGGGAACACTGAAGCTTTCTTT	CASSATGNTEAFF
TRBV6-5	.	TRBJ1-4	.	TGTGCCAGCAGTTACTCAGGGGCAACTAATGAAAAACTGTTTTTT	CASSYSGATNEKLFF
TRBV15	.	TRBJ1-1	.	TGTGCCACCAGAGCCGGCACTGAAGCTTTCTTT	CATRAGTEAFF
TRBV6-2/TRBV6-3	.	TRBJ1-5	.	TGTGCCAGCAGTACAGGGAATCAGCCCCAGCATTTT	CASSTGNQPQHF
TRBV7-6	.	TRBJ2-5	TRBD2	TGTGCCAGCAGCTCACGACTAGCGGGGCAACCACAAGAGACCCAGTACTTC	CASSSRLAGQPQETQYF
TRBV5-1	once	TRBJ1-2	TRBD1	TGCGCCAGCAGCTTGGGGGGACAGGTCAGCGGCTACACCTTC	CASSLGGQVSGYTF
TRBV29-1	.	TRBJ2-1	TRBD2	TGCAGCGTCCAACTAGCGGGAGGCCCCAATGAGCAGTTCTTC	CSVQLAGGPNEQFF
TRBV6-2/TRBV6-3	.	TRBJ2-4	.	TGTGCCAGCAGTTATTATCTAGCCAAAAACATTCAGTACTTC	CASSYYLAKNIQYF
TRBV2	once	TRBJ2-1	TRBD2	TGTGCCAGCAGTGATGGGTTGGCGGGAGTAGTCAATGAGCAGTTCTTC	CASSDGLAGVVNEQFF
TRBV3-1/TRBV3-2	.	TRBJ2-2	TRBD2	TGTGCCAGCAGCCATTTTGGCAGCGGGGGCGACACCGGGGAGCTGTTTTTT	CASSHFGSGGDTGELFF
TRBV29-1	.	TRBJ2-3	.	TGCAGCGTTGACCCAGGGGGCACAGATACGCAGTATTTT	CSVDPGGTDTQYF
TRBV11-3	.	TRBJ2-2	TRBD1	TGTGCCAGCAGGGCCAGGGGGACACGGAACACCGGGGAGCTGTTTTTT	CASRARGTRNTGELFF
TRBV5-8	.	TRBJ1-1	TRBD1	TGTGCCAGCAGCCTCGGGACAGTGGCGACTGAAGCTTTCTTT	CASSLGTVATEAFF
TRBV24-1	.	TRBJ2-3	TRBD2	TGTGCCACCAGTGATTCCCCGACTAGCGGAAACACAGATACGCAGTATTTT	CATSDSPTSGNTDTQYF
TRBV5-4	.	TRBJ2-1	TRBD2	TGTGCCAGCAGCCGGACTAGCGGGGAGTACAATGAGCAGTTCTTC	CASSRTSGEYNEQFF
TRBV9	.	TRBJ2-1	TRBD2	TGTGCCAGCAGCGGAGGGACTAGCGGGAGGGCCAATGTGGGCAATGAGCAGTTCTTC	CASSGGTSGRANVGNEQFF
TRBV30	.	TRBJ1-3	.	TGTGCCTGGAACCATGTCCCTAGACAGCACTCTGGAAACACCATATATTTT	CAWNHVPRQHSGNTIYF
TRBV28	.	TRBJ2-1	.	TGTGCCAGCACGAGCTCCTACAATGAGCAGTTCTTC	CASTSSYNEQFF
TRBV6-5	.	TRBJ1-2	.	TGTGCCAGCGGCGGGAGAGGCTATGGCTACACCTTC	CASGGRGYGYTF
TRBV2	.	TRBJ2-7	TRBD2	TGTGCCAGCAGACCCGGGACTAGCGCCCACGAGCAGTACTTC	CASRPGTSAHEQYF